This T cell receptor beta chain was sequenced in a study of human T cells and chemical hapten exposure. About the study: 2% DPC applied to an approximately 2 cm by approximately 2 cm arm area sensitized donors.

TCRdb reprocessed the RACE reads via MiXCR and lists one record per CDR3 protein. The sample has some 350,000 distinct CDR3 sequences, around 7% seen once. As to time point: patch test 1, 2 weeks after DPC sensitization. The treatment was: therapeutic diphenylcyclopropenone sensitization with weekly scalp DPC. Patches went on only after blood had been drawn each time. At least ten counts were recorded for this clonotype. Per the germline V gene, CDR1 is DFQATT and CDR2 is SNEGSKA (reference sequence). The germline V and J ends were trimmed by 0 bases and 4 bases, with 15 bases remaining between them. The CDR3 extends over 16 amino acids.

The sample was whole blood, taken in connection with sensitization to the hapten diphenylcyclopropenone (DPC). This sequence was found in a woman between 18 and 29 years old with alopecia areata. Some clones in this sample may be carry-over from other donors' samples. The chain joins TRBV20-1 to TRBJ2-2; D is perhaps TRBD1 (5 bases). The CDR3 region has the DNA TGCAGTGCTAGAGATCATGGGAAGGGGATCACCGGGGAGCTGTTTTTT. This sequence encodes CSARDHGKGITGELFF.